This TCR beta chain was sequenced in a study of blood T cell repertoires in COVID-19. With 4 bases clipped from V and 7 bases from J, the junction kept 12 bases outside the gene matches. This CDR3 contains 16 residues. Germline values: CDR1 SGHRS, CDR2 YFSETQ. Libraries were prepared by immunoSEQ multiplex PCR; TCRdb keeps only in-frame clonotypes and omits some of them. The sample yields nearly 250,000 clones, roughly four fifths seen once. This chain links TRBV5-1 with TRBJ1-4, with 8 nucleotides matching TRBD1. The receptor was isolated from a woman at least 80 years old with acute or convalescent COVID-19. Sequenced input: peripheral blood. The CDR3 nucleotides are TGCGCCAGCAGCCCGGCTCCCGGACAGGGAAGTGAAAAACTGTTTTTT. Translating it yields CASSPAPGQGSEKLFF.